A selection of T cell receptor beta chains follows, all from one sample in a study of T cell responses to AZD1222 COVID-19 vaccine. Clones were sequenced by immunoSEQ multiplex PCR, and TCRdb holds only the in-frame ones, with some missing. The table includes around 140,000 clones, more than 85% detected once. Specimen: peripheral blood, collected on day 0 of AZD1222 vaccination. These receptors were obtained from an adult in good health. Each CDR3 is given with its conserved first and last residue. The D gene is left open where the match is weak. Where a row states a size, it is once, few, many or the class of an expanded clone; other rows omit it.

j_gene | v_gene | d_gene | abundance | CDR3nt | CDR3aa
TRBJ2-1 | TRBV19 | . | few | TGTGCCAGTTCAGTAAGCCTGGGGATCTCCTACAATGAGCAGTTCTTC | CASSVSLGISYNEQFF
TRBJ2-3 | TRBV5-1 | . | . | TGCGCCAGCAGCTTCGGGACTCTTCAATCCCAACCGTATTTT | CASSFGTLQSQPYF
TRBJ2-5 | TRBV3-1/TRBV3-2 | . | . | TGTGCCAGCAGCCAAGGACGCGCCCAAGAGACCCAGTACTTC | CASSQGRAQETQYF
TRBJ2-2 | TRBV7-9 | TRBD2 | . | TGTGCCAGCAGCTCAAACTCCCTAGCGGGGGTACACACCGGGGAGCTGTTTTTT | CASSSNSLAGVHTGELFF
TRBJ1-5 | TRBV27 | TRBD1 | . | TGTGCCAGCAGTTATAGGACAGGGGTCAATCAGCCCCAGCATTTT | CASSYRTGVNQPQHF
TRBJ2-3 | TRBV7-2 | . | . | TGTGCCAGCAGCCCGATTGTGGGAAGCACAGATACGCAGTATTTT | CASSPIVGSTDTQYF
TRBJ1-5 | TRBV28 | . | once | TGTGCCAGCAGTTTGAGGTGGTATGATCAGCCCCAGCATTTT | CASSLRWYDQPQHF
TRBJ1-5 | TRBV19 | . | few | TGTGCCAGTAGGGGGGCCGCCTCTAGTCAGCCCCAGCATTTT | CASRGAASSQPQHF
TRBJ2-7 | TRBV7-6 | TRBD2 | . | TGTGCCAGCAGCTTAGGGGGGGCTAGCGGGACAATTTTCCCCTACGAGCAGTACTTC | CASSLGGASGTIFPYEQYF
TRBJ1-2 | TRBV18 | . | . | TGTGCCAGCTCACCGGGCCCTACAGGGAACTATGGCTACACCTTC | CASSPGPTGNYGYTF
TRBJ1-3 | TRBV6-2/TRBV6-3 | . | . | TGTGCCAGCAGTCAGGCGTTCGGTGGAAACACCATATATTTT | CASSQAFGGNTIYF
TRBJ2-6 | TRBV9 | . | . | TGTGCCAGCAGCGTTTCTCGTGCAGGGACTGGGGCCAACGTCCTGACTTTC | CASSVSRAGTGANVLTF
TRBJ2-3 | TRBV5-1 | TRBD2 | . | TGCGCCAGCAGCCCGCTAGGACTAGCGGGGGGGCCAGATAGCACAGATACGCAGTATTTT | CASSPLGLAGGPDSTDTQYF
TRBJ2-7 | TRBV28 | TRBD1 | once | TGTGCCAGCAGTGGGGGGACAGGGTACTCCTACGAGCAGTACTTC | CASSGGTGYSYEQYF
TRBJ2-2 | TRBV4-1 | . | once | TGCGCCAGCAGCCAAGATCCCGGGGGGCCCGGGGAGCTGTTTTTT | CASSQDPGGPGELFF
TRBJ2-7 | TRBV4-3 | TRBD1 | . | TGCGCCAGCAGCCAAGATATCACAGGGGCGACCTACGAGCAGTACTTC | CASSQDITGATYEQYF
TRBJ2-3 | TRBV7-3 | . | once | TGTGCCAGCAGCTTAAGACAGAATCCCACCATGGCAGATACGCAGTATTTT | CASSLRQNPTMADTQYF
TRBJ1-5 | TRBV5-8 | . | . | TGTGCCAGCAGCGGTGACAGAAGCAATCAGCCCCAGCATTTT | CASSGDRSNQPQHF
TRBJ2-1 | TRBV2 | TRBD1 | . | TGTGCCAGCAGTGAAGCAGGCAGGGGGAATGAGCAGTTCTTC | CASSEAGRGNEQFF
TRBJ2-1 | TRBV11-2 | TRBD2 | . | TGTGCCAGCAGTCGGATGGGGCTAGCGGGGACTAATGAGCAGTTCTTC | CASSRMGLAGTNEQFF
TRBJ2-5 | TRBV19 | . | . | TGTGCCAGTAGTGCTACCGGGACTTGGGAGACCCAGTACTTC | CASSATGTWETQYF
TRBJ2-3 | TRBV14 | TRBD1 | . | TGTGCCAGCAGCCACCGGACAGGGCTCTCGTCTATAAGCACAGATACGCAGTATTTT | CASSHRTGLSSISTDTQYF
TRBJ2-5 | TRBV9 | . | . | TGTGCCAGCAGCGGGGGGGGCGCAGCCCAAGAGACCCAGTACTTC | CASSGGGAAQETQYF
TRBJ2-1 | TRBV19 | TRBD2 | . | TGTGCCAGTAGTATGACTAGCGGGGCGGCCTTGTCCTACAATGAGCAGTTCTTC | CASSMTSGAALSYNEQFF
TRBJ1-2 | TRBV11-3 | . | . | TGTGCCAGCAGCTTAGAGGGCGGGACCAACTATGGCTACACCTTC | CASSLEGGTNYGYTF
TRBJ2-7 | TRBV18 | . | . | TGTGCCAGCTCATCGGGCTGGCAGCGGAGCTCCTACGAGCAGTACTTC | CASSSGWQRSSYEQYF
TRBJ1-2 | TRBV12-3/TRBV12-4 | . | once | TGTGCCAGCAGGGGGGGGTATGGCTACACCTTC | CASRGGYGYTF
TRBJ2-2 | TRBV4-2 | . | . | TGTGCCAGCAGCCAAGAAGGGGTCACCGGGGAGCTGTTTTTT | CASSQEGVTGELFF
TRBJ2-2 | TRBV7-3 | TRBD1 | . | TGTGCCAGCAGCTCTTGGACAGGGCGCGAGGCCGGGGAGCTGTTTTTT | CASSSWTGREAGELFF
TRBJ2-5 | TRBV25-1 | . | . | TGTGCCAGCAGCCTTCCAAGAGGGAAACGAGAGACCCAGTACTTC | CASSLPRGKRETQYF
TRBJ2-7 | TRBV21-1 | . | . | TGTGCCAGCAGCGGACCGGGACAGGGCCCTTATTCCTACGAGCAGTACTTC | CASSGPGQGPYSYEQYF
TRBJ1-5 | TRBV11-2 | . | few | TGTGCCAGCAGCCTGTCGGGGAATCGTCAGCCCCAGCATTTT | CASSLSGNRQPQHF
TRBJ1-2 | TRBV4-3 | . | few | TGCGCCAGCAGCCAAGCCCAGCGAGGCTACACCTTC | CASSQAQRGYTF
TRBJ2-1 | TRBV18 | TRBD1 | . | TGTGCCAGCTCACTAGGGACAGGGTTTTACAATGAGCAGTTCTTC | CASSLGTGFYNEQFF
TRBJ1-5 | TRBV19 | . | . | TGTGCCAGTAGTATAGGGGGCACTTACAATCAGCCCCAGCATTTT | CASSIGGTYNQPQHF
TRBJ1-5 | TRBV28 | . | . | TGTGCCAGCAGTTTAACCAGAGGTTGGGACCACTTTCATTTT | CASSLTRGWDHFHF
TRBJ1-6 | TRBV19 | . | . | TGTGCCACACGGCAAGAAGAGGTTGCTAATTCACCCCTCCACTTT | CATRQEEVANSPLHF
TRBJ1-5 | TRBV5-1 | . | . | TGCGCCAGCAGCTTAGATGGGAGCAATCAGCCCCAGCATTTT | CASSLDGSNQPQHF
TRBJ2-7 | TRBV2 | . | . | TGTGCCAGCAGACCGGGACCCCACCTCAATGGCGAGCAGTACTTC | CASRPGPHLNGEQYF
TRBJ1-5 | TRBV7-2 | . | . | TGTGCCAGCAGCCCCGTGGGGGATCAGCCCCAGCATTTT | CASSPVGDQPQHF
TRBJ2-2 | TRBV9 | TRBD2 | . | TGTGCCAGCAGCGTCAATCCTAGCGGGGGCATGAACACCGGGGAGCTGTTTTTT | CASSVNPSGGMNTGELFF
TRBJ2-2 | TRBV5-1 | TRBD1 | . | TGCGCCAGCAGCTTAGGGACAGGGATGAACACCGGGGAGCTGTTTTTT | CASSLGTGMNTGELFF
TRBJ1-2 | TRBV28 | . | . | TGTGCCAGCACAGGCCTCGTCGGAGGCTACACCTTC | CASTGLVGGYTF
TRBJ1-4 | TRBV19 | . | . | TGTGCCAGTAGTAAGCCGGGTTCAACTAATGAAAAACTGTTTTTT | CASSKPGSTNEKLFF
TRBJ2-1 | TRBV7-3 | TRBD2 | few | TGTGCCAGCGGGACTAGCGGTTACAATGAGCAGTTCTTC | CASGTSGYNEQFF
TRBJ2-3 | TRBV7-2 | . | . | TGTGCCAGCAGCTTAGGACAGGCCACAGATACGCAGTATTTT | CASSLGQATDTQYF
TRBJ1-2 | TRBV19 | TRBD1 | once | TGTGCCAGTAGTGAACGGGACAGGGTTGGTTATGGCTACACCTTC | CASSERDRVGYGYTF
TRBJ2-1 | TRBV10-1 | TRBD2 | . | TGCGCCACCGCTAGCGGACAACCCTACAATGAGCAGTTCTTC | CATASGQPYNEQFF
TRBJ2-6 | TRBV7-2 | TRBD1 | . | TGTGCCAGCAGCTACGGACAGGAGATCTCTGGGGCCAACGTCCTGACTTTC | CASSYGQEISGANVLTF
TRBJ1-1 | TRBV4-1 | TRBD1 | . | TGCGCCAGCAGCCCAGACAGGGGATGGACTGAAGCTTTCTTT | CASSPDRGWTEAFF